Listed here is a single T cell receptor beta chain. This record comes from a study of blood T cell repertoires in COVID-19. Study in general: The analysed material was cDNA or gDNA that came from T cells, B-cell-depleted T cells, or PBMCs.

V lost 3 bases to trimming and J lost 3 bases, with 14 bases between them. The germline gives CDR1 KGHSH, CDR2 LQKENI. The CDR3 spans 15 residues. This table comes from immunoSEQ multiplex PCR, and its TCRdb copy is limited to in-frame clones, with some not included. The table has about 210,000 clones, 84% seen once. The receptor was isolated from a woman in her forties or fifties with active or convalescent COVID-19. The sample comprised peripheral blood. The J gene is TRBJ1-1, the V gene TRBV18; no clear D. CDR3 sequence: CASSPSRTDYTEAFF. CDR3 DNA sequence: TGTGCCAGCTCACCCTCCCGGACGGACTACACTGAAGCTTTCTTT. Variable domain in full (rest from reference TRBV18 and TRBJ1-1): NAGVMQNPRHLVRRRGQEARLRCSPMKGHSHVYWYRQLPEEGLKFMVYLQKENIIDESGMPKERFSAEFPKEGPSILRIQQVVRGDSAAYFCASSPSRTDYTEAFFGQGTRLTVV.